This is a list of T cell receptor beta chains from one sample in a study of regulatory T cells in long-lasting Graves disease. TCRdb re-called the multiplex PCR reads through MiXCR, storing one row per CDR3 protein. The sample gives hundreds of thousands of distinct CDR3 sequences, 15% to 20% of which show up once; approximately 18% is in the top ten. The sample also formed part of further work on T cells in Graves' hyperthyroidism and ophthalmopathy.

The specimen comprised peripheral blood mononuclear cells (PBMCs), sampled at new diagnosis, from a patient treated with antithyroid drugs. These receptors originate from a woman in her 30s with Graves disease. Both conserved end residues are part of each CDR3. The order of the fields is CDR3 protein, CDR3 DNA, J gene, clone size, V gene, D gene. The D gene is left open where the match is weak. The size entry is marked missing in some rows and otherwise reads once, few, many or a size class.

CDR3 protein: CASSEPQGWSYGYTF
CDR3 DNA: TGTGCCAGCAGTGAACCGCAGGGCTGGAGCTATGGCTACACCTTC
J gene: TRBJ1-2
clone size: many
V gene: TRBV6-1
D gene: -

CDR3 protein: CASSLEQVRDTQYF
CDR3 DNA: TGTGCCAGCAGCTTAGAGCAGGTTAGAGATACGCAGTATTTT
J gene: TRBJ2-3
clone size: many
V gene: TRBV7-8
D gene: -

CDR3 protein: CSVEGTGLYTEAFF
CDR3 DNA: TGCAGCGTGGAGGGGACAGGGTTGTACACTGAAGCTTTCTTT
J gene: TRBJ1-1
clone size: many
V gene: TRBV29-1
D gene: TRBD1

CDR3 protein: CSVTRLAGEDEQYF
CDR3 DNA: TGCAGCGTTACGCGACTAGCGGGAGAGGACGAGCAGTACTTC
J gene: TRBJ2-7
clone size: -
V gene: TRBV29-1
D gene: TRBD2

CDR3 protein: CASKTELAGADTQYF
CDR3 DNA: TGTGCCAGCAAAACGGAGCTAGCGGGAGCAGATACGCAGTATTTT
J gene: TRBJ2-3
clone size: -
V gene: TRBV7-3
D gene: TRBD2

CDR3 protein: CASSLAGRGAFF
CDR3 DNA: TGCGCCAGCAGCTTGGCCGGGAGGGGAGCTTTCTTT
J gene: TRBJ1-1
clone size: many
V gene: TRBV5-1
D gene: -

CDR3 protein: CASSLISGLAAHNEQFF
CDR3 DNA: TGTGCCAGCAGTTTAATATCTGGACTAGCGGCGCACAATGAGCAGTTCTTC
J gene: TRBJ2-1
clone size: -
V gene: TRBV12-3/TRBV12-4
D gene: TRBD2

CDR3 protein: CSVSLAASYEQYF
CDR3 DNA: TGCAGTGTGTCTCTAGCGGCCTCCTACGAGCAGTACTTC
J gene: TRBJ2-7
clone size: few
V gene: TRBV20-1
D gene: TRBD2

CDR3 protein: CASSRDGQGGGQPQHF
CDR3 DNA: TGTGCCAGCAGTCGGGACGGACAGGGCGGCGGTCAGCCCCAGCATTTT
J gene: TRBJ1-5
clone size: few
V gene: TRBV12-3/TRBV12-4
D gene: TRBD1

CDR3 protein: CASSFNTGTFYNEQFF
CDR3 DNA: TGTGCCAGCAGCTTCAATACCGGGACATTTTACAATGAGCAGTTCTTC
J gene: TRBJ2-1
clone size: -
V gene: TRBV7-9
D gene: -

CDR3 protein: CASSYPSGTYNEQFF
CDR3 DNA: TGTGCCAGCAGTTACCCCAGCGGGACCTACAATGAGCAGTTCTTC
J gene: TRBJ2-1
clone size: few
V gene: TRBV6-9
D gene: TRBD2

CDR3 protein: CATSDFVGGETLYF
CDR3 DNA: TGTGCCACCAGTGATTTTGTAGGGGGAGAGACCCTGTACTTC
J gene: TRBJ2-5
clone size: -
V gene: TRBV24-1
D gene: -

CDR3 protein: CASKVAPFSYNEQFF
CDR3 DNA: TGTGCCAGTAAGGTAGCTCCCTTCTCCTACAATGAGCAGTTCTTC
J gene: TRBJ2-1
clone size: -
V gene: TRBV19
D gene: -

CDR3 protein: CAWIQGGRGSYGYTF
CDR3 DNA: TGTGCCTGGATTCAGGGAGGACGAGGGTCTTATGGCTACACCTTC
J gene: TRBJ1-2
clone size: many
V gene: TRBV30
D gene: -

CDR3 protein: CASRLDRGETQYF
CDR3 DNA: TGTGCCAGCAGGTTGGACAGGGGAGAGACCCAGTACTTC
J gene: TRBJ2-5
clone size: once
V gene: TRBV6-1
D gene: TRBD1

CDR3 protein: CASSPDRISTDTQYF
CDR3 DNA: TGTGCCAGCTCACCCGACAGGATTAGCACAGATACGCAGTATTTT
J gene: TRBJ2-3
clone size: few
V gene: TRBV18
D gene: -

CDR3 protein: CAWSVPQGALRSGYTF
CDR3 DNA: TGTGCCTGGAGTGTACCGCAGGGGGCTTTGAGATCGGGCTACACCTTC
J gene: TRBJ1-2
clone size: few
V gene: TRBV30
D gene: TRBD1

CDR3 protein: CASSLSASGSSYEQYF
CDR3 DNA: TGTGCCAGCAGTTTATCGGCTAGCGGGAGCTCCTACGAGCAGTACTTC
J gene: TRBJ2-7
clone size: many
V gene: TRBV28
D gene: TRBD2

CDR3 protein: CASISQGGNTGELFF
CDR3 DNA: TGTGCCAGCATAAGCCAGGGGGGGAACACCGGGGAGCTGTTTTTT
J gene: TRBJ2-2
clone size: -
V gene: TRBV28
D gene: -

CDR3 protein: CSARDLNRDIREGRGVAKNIQYF
CDR3 DNA: TGCAGTGCTAGAGACTTAAACCGGGACATTCGGGAGGGTCGGGGGGTGGCCAAAAACATTCAGTACTTC
J gene: TRBJ2-4
clone size: -
V gene: TRBV20-1
D gene: TRBD2

CDR3 protein: CASSYSPVTPQETQYF
CDR3 DNA: TGTGCCAGCAGTTATTCGCCGGTGACACCCCAAGAGACCCAGTACTTC
J gene: TRBJ2-5
clone size: few
V gene: TRBV6-5
D gene: -

CDR3 protein: CASSLRLNTEAFF
CDR3 DNA: TGTGCCAGCAGCTTGAGATTAAACACTGAAGCTTTCTTT
J gene: TRBJ1-1
clone size: many
V gene: TRBV28
D gene: -